This TCR beta chain was identified in a study of control samples from healthy donors and cancer patients (dated by TCRdb to the early 2020s). About this clone: Its antigen is not yet known. Base-call qualities are not available, and no considerably larger clone is one nucleotide away.

Library preparation employed the immunoSEQ multiplex PCR assay. The table was pulled from immuneACCESS by TCRdb, which kept in-frame rearrangements only. Such tables lose some clones; where checked, under half of the loss comes from unresolved V genes, and the rest has no known cause. In this sample the table shows approximately 160,000 clones, approximately 94% of which occur a single time. Of the sample, 1.3% to 1.5% is held by the ten largest clones. Sequences ENHRY (CDR1) and SYGVKD (CDR2) are obtained from the germline V gene. Counted from cysteine to phenylalanine, this CDR3 has 13 amino acids. Only the CDR3 part of the read is kept: 39 bases, read in frame from the first base. The junction carries 10 bases between V and J, which are trimmed by 6 bases and 2 bases respectively.

The rearranged chain carries TRBV10-3 and TRBJ1-1, with no D gene named confidently. Sequencing used blood. The source is a woman between 18 and 29 years old in good health. The CDR3 corresponds to CAISLSDNTEAFF. The base sequence is TGTGCCATCAGCCTGTCCGACAACACTGAAGCTTTCTTT.